This T cell receptor beta chain stems from a study of blood T cell repertoires in COVID-19. The assay was immunoSEQ multiplex PCR, and TCRdb's table has in-frame clones only and misses some. The sample contains about 79,000 clones, 70% to 90% of which appear only once. Sequenced input: peripheral blood. The TCR comes from a man aged 45 to 65 with active COVID-19.

The CDR3 nucleotides read TGTGCCAGCAGCACTCATCCACAGGGGATTGATGGCTACACCTTC. This codes for CASSTHPQGIDGYTF. This chain links TRBV9 with TRBJ1-2, with 7 bases fitting TRBD1. V lost 4 bases, J lost 6 bases, and 12 bases stayed unmatched. The CDR3 contains 15 residues. Germline loops: CDR1 SGDLS, CDR2 YYNGEE.